This entry features one TCR beta chain sequence. The antigen is not known. Germline loops: CDR1 SEHNR, CDR2 FQNEAQ (reference sequence). CDR3 size: 13 residues. Trimming stripped 4 bases from V and 4 bases from J, with 10 bases between. The data were obtained in a study of shared clonotypes between healthy human individuals. Study in general: Per-donor plates numbered three CD4 naive, three CD4 memory, two CD8 naive and one CD8 memory.

Using immunoSEQ multiplex PCR, the repertoire was profiled, and TCRdb retains in-frame clones only, with some absent. This table has some 550,000 clones, 95% to 98% appearing once. Regarding the study as a whole: Rarefaction gave evidence that sorted-subset sequencing remained incomplete despite large depth. Non-shared clonotypes showed lower generation probabilities than clonotypes common to all four donors. The represented genetic and exposure-history diversity was limited by the small number of donors.

The sequence was obtained from a woman in her twenties or thirties in good health. J is TRBJ1-1 and V is TRBV7-9; tentative D call: TRBD1 (5 bases). The sample was naive CD4+ T cells sorted from blood. The subset was: CD45RA+ positively selected. The CDR3 region has the DNA TGTGCCAGCAGCTCCAGGGCCGGCACTGAAGCTTTCTTT. This translates into CASSSRAGTEAFF.